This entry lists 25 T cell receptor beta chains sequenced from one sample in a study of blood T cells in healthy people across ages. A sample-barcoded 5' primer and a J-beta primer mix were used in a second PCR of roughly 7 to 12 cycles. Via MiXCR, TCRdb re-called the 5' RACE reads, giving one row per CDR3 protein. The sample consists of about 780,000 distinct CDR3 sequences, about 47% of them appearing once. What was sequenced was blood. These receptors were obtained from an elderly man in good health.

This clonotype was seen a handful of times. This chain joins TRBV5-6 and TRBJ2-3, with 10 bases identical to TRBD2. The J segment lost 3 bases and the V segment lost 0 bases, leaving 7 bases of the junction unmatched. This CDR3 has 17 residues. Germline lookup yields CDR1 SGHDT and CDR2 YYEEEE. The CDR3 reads CASSLAASGSTTDTQYF. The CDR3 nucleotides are TGTGCCAGCAGCTTGGCAGCTAGCGGGAGCACGACAGATACGCAGTATTTT.

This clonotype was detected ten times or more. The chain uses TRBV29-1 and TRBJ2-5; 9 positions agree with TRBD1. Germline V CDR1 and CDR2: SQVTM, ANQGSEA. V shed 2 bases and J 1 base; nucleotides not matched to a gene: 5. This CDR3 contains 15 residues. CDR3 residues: CSVEPATGGQETQYF. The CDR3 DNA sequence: TGCAGCGTTGAACCCGCGACAGGGGGCCAAGAGACCCAGTACTTC.

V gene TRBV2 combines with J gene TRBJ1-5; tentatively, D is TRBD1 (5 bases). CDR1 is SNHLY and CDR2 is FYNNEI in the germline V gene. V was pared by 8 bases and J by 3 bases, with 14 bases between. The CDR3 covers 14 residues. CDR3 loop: CASDQGVNNQPQHF. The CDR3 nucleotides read TGTGCCAGCGACCAAGGGGTCAACAATCAGCCCCAGCATTTT.

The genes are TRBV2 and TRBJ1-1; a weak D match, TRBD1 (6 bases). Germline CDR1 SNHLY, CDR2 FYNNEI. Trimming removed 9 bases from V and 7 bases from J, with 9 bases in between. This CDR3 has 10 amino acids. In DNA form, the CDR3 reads TGTGCCAGGCGGACAGTTGAAGCTTTCTTT. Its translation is CARRTVEAFF.

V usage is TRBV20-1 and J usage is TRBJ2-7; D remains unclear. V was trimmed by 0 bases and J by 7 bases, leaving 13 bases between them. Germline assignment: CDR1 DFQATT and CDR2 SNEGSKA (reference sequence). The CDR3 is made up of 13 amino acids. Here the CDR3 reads CSARDPSYTEQYF. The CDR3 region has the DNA TGCAGTGCTAGAGATCCCAGCTACACTGAGCAGTACTTC.

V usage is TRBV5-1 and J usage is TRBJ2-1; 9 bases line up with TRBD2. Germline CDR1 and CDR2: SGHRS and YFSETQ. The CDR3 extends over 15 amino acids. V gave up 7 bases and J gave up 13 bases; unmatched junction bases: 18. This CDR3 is CASARGVAGVAEQFF. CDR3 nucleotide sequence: TGCGCCAGCGCCCGCGGGGTAGCGGGAGTCGCTGAACAGTTCTTC.

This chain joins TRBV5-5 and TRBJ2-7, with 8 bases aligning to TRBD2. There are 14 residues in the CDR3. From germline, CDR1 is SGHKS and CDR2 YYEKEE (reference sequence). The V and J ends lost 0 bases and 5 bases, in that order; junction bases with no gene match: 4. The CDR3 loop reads CASSLGLARDEQYF. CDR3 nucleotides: TGTGCCAGCAGCTTGGGACTAGCGCGCGACGAGCAGTACTTC.

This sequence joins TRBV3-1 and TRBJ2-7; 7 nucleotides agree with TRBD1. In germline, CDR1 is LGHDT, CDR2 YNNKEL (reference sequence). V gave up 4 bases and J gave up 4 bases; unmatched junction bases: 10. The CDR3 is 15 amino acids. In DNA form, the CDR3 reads TGTGCCAGCAGCCCATCTAACAGGGGAACTTACGAGCAGTACTTC. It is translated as CASSPSNRGTYEQYF.

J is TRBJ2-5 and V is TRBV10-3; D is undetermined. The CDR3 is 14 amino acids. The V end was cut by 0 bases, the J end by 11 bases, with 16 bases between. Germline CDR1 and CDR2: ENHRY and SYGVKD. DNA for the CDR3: TGTGCCATCAGTGAGTCCGGATCATCCAATGAGCAGTACTTC. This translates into CAISESGSSNEQYF.

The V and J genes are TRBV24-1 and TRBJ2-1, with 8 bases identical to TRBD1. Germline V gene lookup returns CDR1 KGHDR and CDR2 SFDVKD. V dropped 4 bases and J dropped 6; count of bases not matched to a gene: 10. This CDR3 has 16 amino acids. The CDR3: CATSDNQGALGNEQFF. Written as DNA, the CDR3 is TGTGCCACCAGTGACAATCAGGGGGCGTTGGGCAATGAGCAGTTCTTC.

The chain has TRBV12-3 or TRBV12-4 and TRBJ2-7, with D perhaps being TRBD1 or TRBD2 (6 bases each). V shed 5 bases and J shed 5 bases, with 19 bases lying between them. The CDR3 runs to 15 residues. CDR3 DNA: TGTGCCAGCAGTGAAGAGGGGGGTCGCGTCCACGAGCAGTACTTC. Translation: CASSEEGGRVHEQYF.

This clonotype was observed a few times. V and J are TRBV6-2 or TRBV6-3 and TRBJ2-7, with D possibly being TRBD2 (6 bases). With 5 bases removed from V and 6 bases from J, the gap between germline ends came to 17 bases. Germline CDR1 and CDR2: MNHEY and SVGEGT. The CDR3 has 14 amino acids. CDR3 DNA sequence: TGTGCCAGCAGTGACGGCGGCGGGAAGGTCGAGCAGTACTTC. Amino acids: CASSDGGGKVEQYF.

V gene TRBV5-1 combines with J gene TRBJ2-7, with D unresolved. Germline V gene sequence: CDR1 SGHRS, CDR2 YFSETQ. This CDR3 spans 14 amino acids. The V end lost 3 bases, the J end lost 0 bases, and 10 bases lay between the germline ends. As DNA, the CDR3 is TGCGCCAGCAGCTATTTAGGTGCCTCCTACGAGCAGTACTTC. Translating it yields CASSYLGASYEQYF.

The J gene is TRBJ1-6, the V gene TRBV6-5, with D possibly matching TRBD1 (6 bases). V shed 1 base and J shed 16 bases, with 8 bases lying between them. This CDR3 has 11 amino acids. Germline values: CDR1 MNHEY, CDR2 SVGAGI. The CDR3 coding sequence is TGTGCCAGCAGTTACTTGGGGACACTCCACTTT. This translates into CASSYLGTLHF.

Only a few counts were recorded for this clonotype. The CDR3 DNA reads TGTGCCAGCAGCTTACTAGCGGGAGACGCAGATACGCAGTATTTT. Amino acids: CASSLLAGDADTQYF. The rearrangement uses TRBV7-2 and TRBJ2-3, with 10 bases lining up with TRBD2. The J segment lost 4 bases and the V segment lost 2 bases, leaving 3 bases of the junction unmatched. Per germline, CDR1 SGHTA and CDR2 FQGNSA. The CDR3 runs to 15 residues.

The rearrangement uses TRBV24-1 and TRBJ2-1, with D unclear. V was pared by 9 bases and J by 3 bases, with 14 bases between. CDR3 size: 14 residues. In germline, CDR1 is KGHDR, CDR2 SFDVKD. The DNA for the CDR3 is TGTGCCACCGTAGGGCAGCCGGACTACAATGAGCAGTTCTTC. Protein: CATVGQPDYNEQFF.

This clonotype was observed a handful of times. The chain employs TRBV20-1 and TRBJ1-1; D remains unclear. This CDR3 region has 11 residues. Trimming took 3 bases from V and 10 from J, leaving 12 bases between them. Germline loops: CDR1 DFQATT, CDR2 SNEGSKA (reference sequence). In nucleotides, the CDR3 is TGCAGTGCTAGGGTATTGACCGGAGCTTTCTTT. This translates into CSARVLTGAFF.

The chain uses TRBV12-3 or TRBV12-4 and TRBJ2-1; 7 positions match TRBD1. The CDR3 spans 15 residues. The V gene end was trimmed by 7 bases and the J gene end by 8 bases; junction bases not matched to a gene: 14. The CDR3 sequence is CASIAPGTDLHEQFF. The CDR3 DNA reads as TGTGCCAGCATAGCCCCAGGGACAGATTTGCATGAGCAGTTCTTC.

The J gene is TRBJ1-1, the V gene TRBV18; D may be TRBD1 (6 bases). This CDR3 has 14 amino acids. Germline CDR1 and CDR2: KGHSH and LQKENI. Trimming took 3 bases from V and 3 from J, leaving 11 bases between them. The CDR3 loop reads CASSPQGRDTEAFF. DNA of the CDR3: TGTGCCAGCTCACCCCAGGGGCGTGACACTGAAGCTTTCTTT.

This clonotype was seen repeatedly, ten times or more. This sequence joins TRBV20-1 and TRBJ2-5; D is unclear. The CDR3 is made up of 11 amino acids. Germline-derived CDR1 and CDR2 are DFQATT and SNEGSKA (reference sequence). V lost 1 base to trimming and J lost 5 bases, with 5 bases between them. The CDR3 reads CSARVGETQYF. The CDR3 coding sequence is TGCAGTGCTAGAGTGGGGGAGACCCAGTACTTC.

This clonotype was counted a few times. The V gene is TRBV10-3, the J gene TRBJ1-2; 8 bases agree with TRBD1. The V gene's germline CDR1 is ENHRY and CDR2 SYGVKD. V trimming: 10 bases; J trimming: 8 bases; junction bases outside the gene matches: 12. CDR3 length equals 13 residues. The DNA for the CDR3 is TGTGCCAGCAGGGGAGGACAGGGACCCGGCTACACCTTC. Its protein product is CASRGGQGPGYTF.

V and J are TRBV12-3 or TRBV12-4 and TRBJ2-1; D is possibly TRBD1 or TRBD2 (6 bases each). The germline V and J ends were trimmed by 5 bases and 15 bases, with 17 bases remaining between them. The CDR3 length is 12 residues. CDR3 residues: CASSAGTGRGFF. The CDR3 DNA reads TGTGCCAGCAGTGCGGGGACTGGCAGGGGGTTCTTC.

The CDR3 reads CSAEPGRSSYEQYF. DNA of the CDR3: TGCAGTGCTGAACCGGGACGGAGCTCCTACGAGCAGTACTTC. The rearrangement links TRBV20-1 to TRBJ2-7; D may correspond to TRBD1 or TRBD2 (5 bases each). Trimming stripped 5 bases from V and 0 bases from J, with 14 bases between. Germline-derived CDR1 and CDR2 are DFQATT and SNEGSKA (reference sequence). The CDR3 is 14 amino acids.

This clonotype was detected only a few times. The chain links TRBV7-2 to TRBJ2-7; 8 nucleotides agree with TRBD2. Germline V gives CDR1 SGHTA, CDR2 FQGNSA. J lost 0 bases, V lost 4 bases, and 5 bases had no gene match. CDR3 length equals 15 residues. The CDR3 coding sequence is TGTGCCAGCAGCTCGGTAGCGGGATACTCCTACGAGCAGTACTTC. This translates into CASSSVAGYSYEQYF.

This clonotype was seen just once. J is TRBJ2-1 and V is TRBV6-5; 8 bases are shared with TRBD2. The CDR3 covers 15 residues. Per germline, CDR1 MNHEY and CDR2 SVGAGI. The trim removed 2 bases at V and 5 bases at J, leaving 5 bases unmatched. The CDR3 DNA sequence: TGTGCCAGCAGTTACACTAGCGGTATAAACAATGAGCAGTTCTTC. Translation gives CASSYTSGINNEQFF.